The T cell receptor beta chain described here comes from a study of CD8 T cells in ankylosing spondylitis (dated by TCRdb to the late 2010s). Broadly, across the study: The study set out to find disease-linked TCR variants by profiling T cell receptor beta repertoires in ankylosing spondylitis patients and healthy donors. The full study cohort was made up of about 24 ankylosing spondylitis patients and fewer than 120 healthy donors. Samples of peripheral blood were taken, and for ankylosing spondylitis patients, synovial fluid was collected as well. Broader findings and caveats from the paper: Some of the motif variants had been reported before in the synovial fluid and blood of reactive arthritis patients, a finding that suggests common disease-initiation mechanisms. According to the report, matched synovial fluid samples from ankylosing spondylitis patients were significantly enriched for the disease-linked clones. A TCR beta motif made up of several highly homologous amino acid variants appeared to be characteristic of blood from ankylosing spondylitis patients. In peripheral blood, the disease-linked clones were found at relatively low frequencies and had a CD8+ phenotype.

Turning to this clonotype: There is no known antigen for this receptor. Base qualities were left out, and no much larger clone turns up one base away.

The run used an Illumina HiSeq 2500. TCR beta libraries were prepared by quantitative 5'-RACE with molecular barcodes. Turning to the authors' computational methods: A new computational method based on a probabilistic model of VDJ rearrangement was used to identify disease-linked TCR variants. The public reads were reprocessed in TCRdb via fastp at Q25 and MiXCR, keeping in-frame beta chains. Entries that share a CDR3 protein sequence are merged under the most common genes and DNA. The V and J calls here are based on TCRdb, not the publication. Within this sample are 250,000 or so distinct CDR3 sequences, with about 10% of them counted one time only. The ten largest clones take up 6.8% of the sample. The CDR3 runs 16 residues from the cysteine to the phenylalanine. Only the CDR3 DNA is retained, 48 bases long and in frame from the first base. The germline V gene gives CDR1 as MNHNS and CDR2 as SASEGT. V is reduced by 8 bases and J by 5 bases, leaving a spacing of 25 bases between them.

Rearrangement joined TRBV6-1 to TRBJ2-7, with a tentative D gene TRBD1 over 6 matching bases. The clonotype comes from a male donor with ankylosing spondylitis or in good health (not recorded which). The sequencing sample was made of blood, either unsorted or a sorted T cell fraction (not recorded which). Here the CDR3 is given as CASGTSHRARGHEQYF. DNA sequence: TGTGCCAGCGGGACATCACACAGGGCCAGAGGCCACGAGCAGTACTTC.